This T cell receptor (beta chain) is from a study of human T cells and chemical hapten exposure. Study overall: A mostly female patient group had alopecia areata, totalis or universalis.

MiXCR was run by TCRdb on the RACE reads, yielding one entry per CDR3 protein. Of tens of thousands of distinct CDR3 sequences in the sample, approximately 8.6% were seen once. In germline, CDR1 is SEHNR, CDR2 FQNEAQ (reference sequence). The CDR3 is 18 amino acids. Trimming took off 5 bases at V and 4 bases at J, with 21 bases between the two ends. As to time point: patch test 1, 2 weeks after DPC sensitization. The treatment here: therapeutic diphenylcyclopropenone sensitization with weekly scalp DPC. This clonotype has ten or more counts. The chain has TRBV7-9 and TRBJ1-6; possibly TRBD1 for D (5 bases). Here the sequenced sample was whole blood, taken in connection with sensitization to the hapten diphenylcyclopropenone (DPC). The sequence came from a woman between 40 and 50 years old with alopecia areata. Some clones in this sample may be carry-over from other donors' samples. CDR3 loop: CASSPTGGDLSYNSPLHF. In nucleotides, the CDR3 is TGTGCCAGCAGCCCAACTGGAGGGGACCTCTCGTATAATTCACCCCTCCACTTT. Drawing the rest from reference TRBV7-9 and TRBJ1-6, the complete variable domain is DTGVSQNPRHKITKRGQNVTFRCDPISEHNRLYWYRQTLGQGPEFLTYFQNEAQLEKSRLLSDRFSAERPKGSFSTLEIQRTEQGDSAMYLCASSPTGGDLSYNSPLHFGNGTRLTVT.